The sequence of this T cell receptor beta chain was determined in a study of T cell repertoires in cytomegalovirus infection. Across the study: Public TCR beta signatures marked donors with CMV infection and the matching HLA. Whole-study findings and limits: There were HLA-C-restricted CMV-specific TCR beta clonotypes dominating the ex vivo response.

TCRdb fed the reads into MiXCR, producing one record per CDR3 protein. The sample consists of hundreds of thousands of distinct CDR3 sequences, around a third of them appearing once. Trimming stripped 3 bases from V and 0 bases from J, with 5 bases between. Per the germline V gene, CDR1 is SQVTM and CDR2 is ANQGSEA. The CDR3 loop spans 12 amino acids. Concerning this clonotype itself: Its target is not known.

The input for sequencing was cultured PBMCs, taken from culture after CMV antigen stimulation. The J gene is TRBJ1-1, the V gene TRBV29-1; D gene uncertain. The receptor comes from a human donor in good health (CMV status not recorded). Some clones in this sample may be carry-over from other donors' samples. The CDR3 nucleotides read TGCAGCGTTGACGTATTGAACACTGAAGCTTTCTTT. This gives the protein CSVDVLNTEAFF.